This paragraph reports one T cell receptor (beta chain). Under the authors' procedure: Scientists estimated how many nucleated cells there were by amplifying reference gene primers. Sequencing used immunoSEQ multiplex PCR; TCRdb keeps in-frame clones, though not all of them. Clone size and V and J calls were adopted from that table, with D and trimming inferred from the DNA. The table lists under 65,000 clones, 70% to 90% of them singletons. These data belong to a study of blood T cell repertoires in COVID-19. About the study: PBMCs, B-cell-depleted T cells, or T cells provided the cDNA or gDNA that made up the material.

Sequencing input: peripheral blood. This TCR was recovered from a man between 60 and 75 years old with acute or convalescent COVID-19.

The CDR3 region is CASSDYWNTEAFF. Here the CDR3 DNA reads TGTGCCAGCAGTGACTACTGGAACACTGAAGCTTTCTTT. This rearrangement joins TRBV6-1 to TRBJ1-1; D not resolved. The V and J ends lost 3 bases and 1 base respectively, with 6 bases between them. This CDR3 is 13 amino acids long. Germline values: CDR1 MNHNS, CDR2 SASEGT.